The 20 T cell receptor beta chains presented below share a single source sample, sequenced in a study of blood T cell repertoires in COVID-19. TCRdb keeps only in-frame clones here, not all; method: immunoSEQ multiplex PCR. The data hold under 65,000 clones, with about 86% observed a single time. Specimen: peripheral blood. The receptors originated from a man aged 55 to 69 with acute or convalescent COVID-19.

J is TRBJ1-1 and V is TRBV29-1; TRBD1 is a possible D gene (6 bases). Looked up from germline, CDR1 is SQVTM and CDR2 is ANQGSEA. The V and J ends lost 7 bases and 14 bases respectively, with 29 bases between them. The CDR3 is 14 residues long. The CDR3 sequence is CSATKVRTDSSWFF. As DNA, the CDR3 is TGCAGCGCCACGAAGGTAAGGACAGACTCCTCGTGGTTCTTT.

On this clone itself: At one boundary the junction diverges from the germline segment, which might be a read error. The J gene is TRBJ2-1, the V gene TRBV7-7; 10 bases are shared with TRBD2. The CDR3 has 17 amino acids. In germline, CDR1 is SSHAT, CDR2 FNYEAQ (reference sequence). CDR3 sequence (DNA): TGTGCTAGCAGCTCCGGGTCGGCTAGCGGGAGTTACAATGAGCAGTTCTTC. This codes for CASSSGSASGSYNEQFF.

The J gene is TRBJ2-7, the V gene TRBV3-1 (or the pseudogene TRBV3-2); 8 bases align to TRBD2. The CDR3 loop spans 15 amino acids. Losses at the gene ends were 1 base for V and 0 bases for J; bases not matched to a gene: 2. Per the germline V gene, CDR1 is LGHDT and CDR2 is YNNKEL (reference sequence). CDR3 sequence reads: CASSQASGPSYEQYF. The CDR3 DNA sequence: TGTGCCAGCAGCCAAGCTAGCGGGCCCTCCTACGAGCAGTACTTC.

This CDR3 reads CASSDTGLAGTDTQYF. The CDR3 bases are TGCGCCAGCAGTGACACTGGACTAGCGGGGACAGATACGCAGTATTTT. J is TRBJ2-3 and V is TRBV10-1; 12 nucleotides match TRBD2. CDR1 is WNHNN and CDR2 is SYGVQD in the germline V gene (reference sequence). The J segment lost 3 bases and the V segment lost 3 bases, leaving 4 bases of the junction unmatched. This CDR3 has 16 amino acids.

In this sample, this clone turned up a few times. This rearrangement joins TRBV5-1 to TRBJ2-5; D unclear. The germline V gene has CDR1 SGHRS and CDR2 YFSETQ. CDR3 length equals 12 residues. The ends were cut back, 4 bases at V and 2 bases at J, with 6 bases in the middle. The CDR3 DNA reads TGCGCCAGCAGCCCTACTCAAGAGACCCAGTACTTC. This codes for CASSPTQETQYF.

This chain uses TRBV28 with TRBJ2-3; 13 bases are shared with TRBD2. The germline CDR1 and CDR2 sequences are MDHEN and SYDVKM. V shed 3 bases, J shed 7 bases, and the junction held 10 bases outside the gene matches. This CDR3 comprises 17 residues. In DNA, the CDR3 is TGTGCCAGCAGTTTGTACAAACTAGCGGGAGGGCCTAATACGCAGTATTTT. It yields the protein CASSLYKLAGGPNTQYF.

The chain uses TRBV18 and TRBJ2-5; the match to TRBD1 covers 9 bases. The trim removed 1 base at V and 5 bases at J, leaving 2 bases unmatched. Germline loops: CDR1 KGHSH, CDR2 LQKENI. The CDR3 is 14 residues long. This chain's CDR3 is CASSPRDRVETQYF. The CDR3 bases are TGTGCCAGCTCACCACGGGACAGGGTGGAGACCCAGTACTTC.

V usage is TRBV7-2 and J usage is TRBJ1-1; 9 nucleotides align to TRBD1. The V gene end was trimmed by 5 bases and the J gene end by 10 bases; junction bases not matched to a gene: 14. Germline CDR1 SGHTA, CDR2 FQGNSA. The CDR3 loop spans 15 amino acids. CDR3 in DNA: TGTGCCAGCAGCACTGTGGACAGGGGCGGATGGCGAGCTTTCTTT. Translating gives CASSTVDRGGWRAFF. The full variable domain, with the rest looked up from reference TRBV7-2 and TRBJ1-1, is GAGVSQSPSNKVTEKGKDVELRCDPISGHTALYWYRQSLGQGLEFLIYFQGNSAPDKSGLPSDRFSAERTGGSVSTLTIQRTQQEDSAVYLCASSTVDRGGWRAFFGQGTRLTVV.

The chain uses TRBV7-9 and TRBJ1-1; D is possibly TRBD1 (6 bases). Germline V gene lookup returns CDR1 SEHNR and CDR2 FQNEAQ (reference sequence). V gave up 6 bases and J gave up 0 bases, with 11 bases separating them. The CDR3 spans 14 residues. The CDR3 loop reads CASSLTGLNTEAFF. The CDR3 DNA reads as TGTGCCAGCAGTCTTACAGGGTTGAACACTGAAGCTTTCTTT. Full variable domain (outside the CDR3, taken from reference TRBV7-9 and TRBJ1-1): DTGVSQNPRHKITKRGQNVTFRCDPISEHNRLYWYRQTLGQGPEFLTYFQNEAQLEKSRLLSDRFSAERPKGSFSTLEIQRTEQGDSAMYLCASSLTGLNTEAFFGQGTRLTVV.

The chain carries TRBV7-8 and TRBJ1-1, with no clear D. The CDR3 extends over 14 amino acids. Trimming left V 7 bases short and J 2 bases short, with 14 bases between. In germline, CDR1 is SGHVS, CDR2 FQNEAQ. The CDR3 DNA sequence: TGTGCCAGCATGTACGGCAGGCGAAACACTGAAGCTTTCTTT. This translates into CASMYGRRNTEAFF.

This clone has just one count. This chain links TRBV7-2 with TRBJ2-1; 7 nucleotides agree with TRBD1. The CDR3 consists of 14 residues. In germline, CDR1 is SGHTA, CDR2 FQGNSA. The trim removed 5 bases at V and 4 bases at J, leaving 5 bases unmatched. CDR3 nucleotides: TGTGCCAGCAGCCCGAGACAGGGATACAATGAGCAGTTCTTC. This gives the protein CASSPRQGYNEQFF.

The CDR3 loop reads CASSDPGGRAYEQYF. As DNA, the CDR3 is TGTGCCAGCAGCGATCCAGGGGGGAGAGCTTACGAGCAGTACTTC. The rearrangement joins TRBV7-9 to TRBJ2-7; tentative D call: TRBD1 (7 bases). Between the trimmed V and J ends, which lost 5 bases and 4 bases, there was a span of 18 bases. The CDR3 sequence is 15 residues long. In germline, CDR1 is SEHNR, CDR2 FQNEAQ (reference sequence).

The rearrangement joins TRBV11-2 to TRBJ2-1; tentative D call: TRBD1 (5 bases). The CDR3 is made up of 14 amino acids. With 1 base removed from V and 8 bases from J, the gap between germline ends came to 12 bases. Germline V gene sequence: CDR1 SGHAT, CDR2 FQNNGV. The CDR3 sequence is CASSLVALGDEQFF. For the CDR3, the DNA is TGTGCCAGCAGCTTAGTGGCTTTAGGGGATGAGCAGTTCTTC.

The chain combines TRBV5-1 with TRBJ2-7, with 10 positions matching TRBD1. The CDR3 length is 16 residues. The ends lost 1 base at V and 0 bases at J; junction bases unmatched: 4. Germline assignment: CDR1 SGHRS and CDR2 YFSETQ. CDR3 in amino acids: CASSLLGQGTSYEQYF. DNA of the CDR3: TGCGCCAGCAGCTTGCTGGGACAGGGGACCTCCTACGAGCAGTACTTC. The full variable domain, in which reference TRBV5-1 and TRBJ2-7 provide the parts outside the CDR3, is KAGVTQTPRYLIKTRGQQVTLSCSPISGHRSVSWYQQTPGQGLQFLFEYFSETQRNKGNFPGRFSGRQFSNSRSEMNVSTLELGDSALYLCASSLLGQGTSYEQYFGPGTRLTVT.

This clone has only a few counts. V and J are TRBV5-4 and TRBJ2-1; 11 bases map to TRBD2. Germline CDR1 and CDR2: SGHNT and YYREEE (reference sequence). The CDR3 contains 16 residues. V shed 3 bases and J 5 bases; nucleotides not matched to a gene: 7. The CDR3 reads CASSSSSGGPHNEQFF. Here the CDR3 DNA reads TGTGCCAGCAGCTCCTCTAGCGGGGGGCCCCACAATGAGCAGTTCTTC.

The CDR3 reads CASSPPTGNYGYTF. The CDR3 DNA follows: TGTGCCAGCAGCCCACCCACAGGGAACTATGGCTACACCTTC. This rearrangement joins TRBV28 to TRBJ1-2, with D perhaps matching TRBD1 (6 bases). The CDR3 extends over 14 amino acids. Germline-derived CDR1 and CDR2 are MDHEN and SYDVKM. The germline V and J ends were trimmed by 6 bases and 2 bases, with 13 bases remaining between them.

This chain's CDR3 is CASSRGDYGYTF. Written as DNA, the CDR3 is TGTGCCAGCAGCCGCGGGGACTATGGCTACACCTTC. The V and J genes are TRBV6-5 and TRBJ1-2; no definite D call. This CDR3 is 12 amino acids long. V lost 6 bases to trimming and J lost 3 bases, with 8 bases between them. Per germline, CDR1 MNHEY and CDR2 SVGAGI.

The chain links TRBV3-1 (or the pseudogene TRBV3-2) to TRBJ2-7; tentative D call: TRBD1 (5 bases). CDR1 and CDR2 (germline): LGHDT, YNNKEL (reference sequence). The germline V and J ends were trimmed by 4 bases and 0 bases, with 10 bases remaining between them. The CDR3 runs 14 residues. The CDR3 bases are TGTGCCAGCAGCCCCGCCCAGGGCTCCTACGAGCAGTACTTC. Translated: CASSPAQGSYEQYF.

This chain links TRBV7-3 with TRBJ2-3; 8 nucleotides line up with TRBD1. The CDR3 spans 13 residues. Germline CDR1 SGHTA, CDR2 FQGTGA. V lost 5 bases, J lost 6 bases, and 4 bases stayed unmatched. CDR3 sequence reads: CASSQTGVDTQYF. The CDR3 DNA sequence: TGTGCCAGCAGCCAGACAGGGGTTGATACGCAGTATTTT. The complete variable domain, with remaining parts taken from reference TRBV7-3 and TRBJ2-3, reads GAGVSQTPSNKVTEKGKYVELRCDPISGHTALYWYRQSLGQGPEFLIYFQGTGAADDSGLPNDRFFAVRPEGSVSTLKIQRTERGDSAVYLCASSQTGVDTQYFGPGTRLTVL.

The rearrangement links TRBV5-1 to TRBJ2-7; 9 positions match TRBD2. Trimming took 0 bases from V and 0 from J; bases not matched to a gene: 1. Germline CDR1 SGHRS, CDR2 YFSETQ. This CDR3 is built from 15 residues. The CDR3 DNA reads TGCGCCAGCAGCTTGGGCGGGGGGGGCTCCTACGAGCAGTACTTC. As protein: CASSLGGGGSYEQYF.